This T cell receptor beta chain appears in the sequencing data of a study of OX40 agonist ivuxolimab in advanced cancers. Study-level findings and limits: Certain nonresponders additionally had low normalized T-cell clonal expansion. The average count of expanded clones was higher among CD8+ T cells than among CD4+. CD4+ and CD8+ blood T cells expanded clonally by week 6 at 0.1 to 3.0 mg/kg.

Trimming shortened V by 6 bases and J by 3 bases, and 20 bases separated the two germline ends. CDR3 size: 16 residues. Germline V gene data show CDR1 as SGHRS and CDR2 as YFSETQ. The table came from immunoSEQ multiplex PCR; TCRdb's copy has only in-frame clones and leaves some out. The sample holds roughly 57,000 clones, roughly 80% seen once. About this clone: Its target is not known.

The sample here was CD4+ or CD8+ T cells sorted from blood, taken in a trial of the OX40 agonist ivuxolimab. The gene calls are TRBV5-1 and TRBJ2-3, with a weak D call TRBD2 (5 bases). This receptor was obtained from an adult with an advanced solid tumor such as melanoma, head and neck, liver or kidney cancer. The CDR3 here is CASTSSPRGATDTQYF. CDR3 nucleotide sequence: TGCGCCAGCACCTCATCTCCTCGGGGAGCGACAGATACGCAGTATTTT.